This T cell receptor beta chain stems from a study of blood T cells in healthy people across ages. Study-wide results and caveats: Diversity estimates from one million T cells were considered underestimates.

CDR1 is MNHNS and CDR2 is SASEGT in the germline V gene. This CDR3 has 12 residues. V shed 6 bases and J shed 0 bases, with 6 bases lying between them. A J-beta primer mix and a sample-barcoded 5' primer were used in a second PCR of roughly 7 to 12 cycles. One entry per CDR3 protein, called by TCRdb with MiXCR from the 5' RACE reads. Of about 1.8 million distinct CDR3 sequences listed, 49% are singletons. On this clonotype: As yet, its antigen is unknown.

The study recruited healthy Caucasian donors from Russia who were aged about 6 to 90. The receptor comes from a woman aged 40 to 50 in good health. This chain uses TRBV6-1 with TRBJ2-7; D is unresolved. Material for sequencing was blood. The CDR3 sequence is CASRQTSYEQYF. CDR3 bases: TGTGCCAGCAGACAGACCTCCTACGAGCAGTACTTC.